This TCR beta chain appears in the sequencing data of a study of T cells in Graves' hyperthyroidism and ophthalmopathy. For the study at large: Initial diagnosis, before any treatment, was when peripheral blood was collected. General observations from the study: Stable hyperthyroidism was told apart from ophthalmopathy by a model built on 13 V-J features.

RNA transcripts served as the template for amplifying TCR beta CDR3 regions. TCR CDR3 underwent first-round RT-PCR with the HTBI primer set. Each CDR3 protein gets one entry after TCRdb re-called the multiplex PCR reads with MiXCR. The sample gives more than 600,000 distinct CDR3 sequences, 15% to 20% of which show up once; under 9.5% is in the top ten. No ophthalmopathy progression within 18 months constituted stable Graves' hyperthyroidism. Germline CDR1 and CDR2: LNHDA and SQIVND (reference sequence). The CDR3 is 14 residues long. V lost 7 bases to trimming and J lost 0 bases; unmatched junction nucleotides: 3. This clonotype was recorded a few times. Antigen unknown.

The sequenced material came from blood. The gene calls are TRBV19 and TRBJ2-3, with 8 bases identical to TRBD2. The receptor was isolated from a man aged 18 to 30 with Graves' hyperthyroidism. CDR3 residues: CASTPSGSTDTQYF. CDR3 DNA sequence: TGTGCCAGTACCCCTAGCGGGAGCACAGATACGCAGTATTTT.